This is a list of T cell receptor beta chains from one sample in a study of blood T cell repertoires in COVID-19. Clones were read by immunoSEQ multiplex PCR, and TCRdb kept only the in-frame ones, dropping some. The sample shows approximately 180,000 clones, 85% to 90% of them seen only once. Specimen: peripheral blood. All receptors derive from a woman in her 70s with COVID-19, enrolled during active disease. Both conserved end residues are part of each CDR3. Fields, in order: CDR3 length, clone size, J gene, V gene, D gene, CDR3 DNA, CDR3 protein. D genes are given only for firm matches. Size is omitted from some rows. Given values are once, few, many or a class for expanded clones.

>18|once|TRBJ2-3|TRBV18|TRBD2
TGTGCCAGCTCACCACAGGGACTAGCGGGAGTTCAGACAGATACGCAGTATTTT
CASSPQGLAGVQTDTQYF
>18|NA|TRBJ2-2|TRBV6-6|TRBD2
TGTGCCAGCAGCCGAGGTGACTTAGCGGGAACGAACACCGGGGAGCTGTTTTTT
CASSRGDLAGTNTGELFF
>13|NA|TRBJ1-2|TRBV5-4|NA
TGTGCCAGCAGCTTTCCAGATTCCTATGGCTACACCTTC
CASSFPDSYGYTF
>13|NA|TRBJ1-2|TRBV6-5|NA
TGTGCCAGCAGGGTCGACAACGACTATGGCTACACCTTC
CASRVDNDYGYTF
>14|NA|TRBJ1-1|TRBV7-9|TRBD1
TGTGCCAGCAGCAGATGGGACAGGAACACTGAAGCTTTCTTT
CASSRWDRNTEAFF
>14|NA|TRBJ1-2|TRBV27|TRBD1
TGTGCCAGCAGACCGGGACAGGGGAACTATGGCTACACCTTC
CASRPGQGNYGYTF
>15|once|TRBJ1-3|TRBV18|NA
TGTGCCAGCTCACGGGACTCCGTCTCTGGAAACACCATATATTTT
CASSRDSVSGNTIYF
>17|NA|TRBJ1-2|TRBV19|NA
TGTGCCAGTAGTATCCCCGGGAGCGGCCTAGCTAACTATGGCTACACCTTC
CASSIPGSGLANYGYTF
>14|NA|TRBJ2-7|TRBV1|NA
TGCACCAGCCTAAAGGGGACTAGCTTCTACGAGCAGTACTTC
CTSLKGTSFYEQYF
>15|NA|TRBJ2-1|TRBV5-5|TRBD1
TGTGCCAGCAGCTATCCGGGACAGGGATACAATGAGCAGTTCTTC
CASSYPGQGYNEQFF
>10|NA|TRBJ1-1|TRBV6-1|NA
TGTGCCAGCAGTGAATATGAAGCTTTCTTT
CASSEYEAFF
>17|once|TRBJ2-1|TRBV5-4|NA
TGTGCCAGCAGCTCGGCTCGCTTAGCGGTATCCTACAATGAGCAGTTCTTC
CASSSARLAVSYNEQFF
>15|NA|TRBJ1-2|TRBV5-6|TRBD1
TGTGCCAGCAGCAGGACAGGGGGACGGGCTTATGGCTACACCTTC
CASSRTGGRAYGYTF
>16|NA|TRBJ1-6|TRBV5-4|NA
TGTGCCAGCAGCTTGATAAATACAGGGTCTAATTCACCCCTCCACTTT
CASSLINTGSNSPLHF
>14|NA|TRBJ2-5|TRBV9|TRBD1
TGTGCCAGCAGCGAATGGGACAGGGAAGAGACCCAGTACTTC
CASSEWDREETQYF
>16|NA|TRBJ2-5|TRBV7-9|TRBD2
TGTGCCAGCAGCTTAGAGGTGACTAGCGGGGGTGAGACCCAGTACTTC
CASSLEVTSGGETQYF
>15|NA|TRBJ2-2|TRBV14|TRBD1
TGTGCCAGCAGCCGGCCAGGGGGGAACACCGGGGAGCTGTTTTTT
CASSRPGGNTGELFF
>14|NA|TRBJ1-6|TRBV6-5|NA
TGTGCCAGCAGCCAAGGGGGGGATAATTCACCCCTCCACTTT
CASSQGGDNSPLHF
>14|NA|TRBJ2-1|TRBV27|NA
TGTGCCAGCAGTTTAACCGACTATTCCCAAGAGCAGTTCTTC
CASSLTDYSQEQFF
>15|NA|TRBJ1-4|TRBV3-1/TRBV3-2|NA
TGTGCCAGCAGCCCCCTCAGGGCGACTAATGAAAAACTGTTTTTT
CASSPLRATNEKLFF
>14|NA|TRBJ2-7|TRBV5-1|NA
TGCGCCAGCAGCTTGTCGGGAACCAGCAGCGAGCAGTACTTC
CASSLSGTSSEQYF
>14|NA|TRBJ2-7|TRBV28|TRBD2
TGTGCCAGCAGCCCTAGCGGGAGTACCCACGAGCAGTACTTC
CASSPSGSTHEQYF
>14|NA|TRBJ1-5|TRBV15|NA
TGTGCCACCAGCAGAGATAATAGCAATCAGCCCCAGCATTTT
CATSRDNSNQPQHF
>15|NA|TRBJ2-3|TRBV2|TRBD1
TGTGCCAGCAGAGGTAGGACAGGGATCGCAGATACGCAGTATTTT
CASRGRTGIADTQYF
>14|NA|TRBJ2-7|TRBV5-4|NA
TGTGCCAGCAGCTTGGCCCCAGGGGTAGGGGAGCAGTACTTC
CASSLAPGVGEQYF
>12|NA|TRBJ1-2|TRBV2|NA
TGTGCCAGCAGGGATCTAGGTGACGGCTACACCTTC
CASRDLGDGYTF
>14|NA|TRBJ1-5|TRBV5-1|NA
TGCGCCAGCAAGACAGATGGGGGCAATCAGCCCCAGCATTTT
CASKTDGGNQPQHF
>15|once|TRBJ1-2|TRBV7-9|TRBD1
TGTGCCAGCAGTATGGGACAGGGGATTTTGAATGGCTACACCTTC
CASSMGQGILNGYTF
>14|NA|TRBJ2-7|TRBV7-8|TRBD2
TGTGCCAGCAGCTTAGCGGAGCGGGGCTACGAGCAGTACTTC
CASSLAERGYEQYF